This T cell receptor (beta chain) was captured in a study of T cell responses to AZD1222 COVID-19 vaccine. This clone was seen a handful of times. The antigen is not known. The CDR3 is 10 amino acids. CDR1 is SGHTA and CDR2 is FQGNSA in the germline V gene. V lost 5 bases to trimming and J lost 7 bases, with 6 bases between them. Only in-frame clones appear in the TCRdb table, and some are missing; sequencing was by immunoSEQ multiplex PCR. This table has about 110,000 clones, 88% appearing once. Regarding the study as a whole: Dominant at 160-218 and 743-854, vaccine-associated CD4 TCRs also spanned spike. Donors were chiefly white British, with a greater number of females, and clonal diversity was perhaps underestimated. Spike-specific TCR breadth and depth both grew after two AZD1222 doses.

The TCR was taken from an adult in good health. Sequenced material: peripheral blood, taken on day 0 of MenACWY control vaccination. The chain is built from TRBV7-2 and TRBJ2-7, with no clear D. The CDR3 is CASSPTEQYF. The CDR3 DNA reads TGTGCCAGCAGCCCCACGGAGCAGTACTTC. The variable domain in full, completed from reference TRBV7-2 and TRBJ2-7, reads GAGVSQSPSNKVTEKGKDVELRCDPISGHTALYWYRQSLGQGLEFLIYFQGNSAPDKSGLPSDRFSAERTGGSVSTLTIQRTQQEDSAVYLCASSPTEQYFGPGTRLTVT.